A single sample is the source of the 24 T cell receptor beta chains below, sequenced in a study of cytomegalovirus exposure and HLA in healthy donors. Vbeta (60) and Jbeta (13) primers were used in the PCR. Clones were sequenced by immunoSEQ multiplex PCR, and TCRdb holds only the in-frame ones, with some missing. The sample contains 150,000 or so clones, about three quarters of which appear only once. The specimen was PBMCs. These receptors were taken from a male donor in good health and CMV-seronegative.

The chain uses TRBV4-3 and TRBJ2-3, with 12 bases fitting TRBD2. CDR1 LGHNA and CDR2 YSLEER come from the germline V gene. CDR3 length equals 16 residues. Trimming at V came to 2 bases and at J to 6 bases, leaving 6 bases not matched to a gene. CDR3 region: CASSQLLAGGPDTQYF. CDR3 sequence (DNA): TGCGCCAGCAGCCAATTACTAGCGGGAGGCCCTGATACGCAGTATTTT.

The V and J genes are TRBV5-1 and TRBJ2-5, with 10 bases aligning to TRBD2. The germline CDR1 and CDR2 sequences are SGHRS and YFSETQ. CDR3 length: 16 amino acids. The V gene end was trimmed by 0 bases and the J gene end by 1 base; junction bases not matched to a gene: 3. The CDR3 nucleotides are TGCGCCAGCAGCTTGGGGCTAGCGGGAGTCCAAGAGACCCAGTACTTC. The encoded protein is CASSLGLAGVQETQYF.

This rearrangement joins TRBV25-1 to TRBJ1-2, with D tentatively TRBD1 (5 bases). V lost 6 bases, J lost 3 bases, and 23 bases lay in between. This CDR3 spans 17 amino acids. Germline V gives CDR1 MGHDK, CDR2 SYGVNS. The CDR3 region is CASSPLLGTGLDYGYTF. The CDR3 DNA follows: TGTGCCAGCAGCCCCCTTCTGGGAACAGGCCTAGACTATGGCTACACCTTC.

This clone appeared once. The rearrangement joins TRBV29-1 to TRBJ1-2; 8 bases are shared with TRBD1. V gave up 7 bases and J gave up 7 bases; unmatched junction bases: 5. This CDR3 contains 11 residues. The germline V gene encodes CDR1 SQVTM and CDR2 ANQGSEA. CDR3 sequence (DNA): TGCAGCGCCGGCACAGGGGGTGGCTACACCTTC. The encoded protein is CSAGTGGGYTF.

The chain recombines TRBV18 with TRBJ1-5; a possible D gene is TRBD1 (5 bases). The CDR3 runs 14 residues. V was cut by 1 base and J by 5 bases, with 9 bases left in between. Germline CDR1 reads KGHSH; CDR2 reads LQKENI. CDR3 DNA sequence: TGTGCCAGCTCACCACAGGGGCATTATCAGCCCCAGCATTTT. This sequence encodes CASSPQGHYQPQHF.

The chain joins TRBV2 to TRBJ1-6; no definite D call. This CDR3 spans 18 amino acids. The V gene's germline CDR1 is SNHLY and CDR2 FYNNEI. V was pared by 1 base and J by 5 bases, with 18 bases between. Written as DNA, the CDR3 is TGTGCCAGCAGTGAAGGGGCCGAACAAGTCCCCAATAATTCACCCCTCCACTTT. Amino acid sequence: CASSEGAEQVPNNSPLHF.

This rearrangement joins TRBV2 to TRBJ1-1; a weak D match, TRBD1 (6 bases). Germline V gives CDR1 SNHLY, CDR2 FYNNEI. Trimming removed 8 bases from V and 4 bases from J, with 14 bases in between. CDR3 size: 13 residues. The CDR3 here is CASGTGMGTEAFF. The DNA for the CDR3 is TGTGCCAGCGGAACAGGGATGGGCACTGAAGCTTTCTTT.

For this clone: The identical CDR3 is also encoded by other nucleotide sequences in the sample. This chain uses TRBV5-1 with TRBJ2-3; 8 positions match TRBD1. This CDR3 is 16 amino acids long. Germline CDR1 is SGHRS and CDR2 is YFSETQ. Trimming cost V 4 bases and J 0 bases; bases outside gene matches: 7. CDR3 bases: TGCGCCAGCAGCGGTGGACAGGGTGGAAGCACAGATACGCAGTATTTT. Its protein is CASSGGQGGSTDTQYF. Together with reference TRBV5-1 and TRBJ2-3, the CDR3 gives the full variable domain: KAGVTQTPRYLIKTRGQQVTLSCSPISGHRSVSWYQQTPGQGLQFLFEYFSETQRNKGNFPGRFSGRQFSNSRSEMNVSTLELGDSALYLCASSGGQGGSTDTQYFGPGTRLTVL.

This clone has more than one count but fewer than ten. Sequence at one end of the junction differs from germline and may be a read error. This chain uses TRBV7-9 with TRBJ2-7; D is unclear. From germline, CDR1 is SEHNR and CDR2 FQNEAQ (reference sequence). The CDR3 sequence is 12 residues long. The CDR3: CSSSFLAYEQYF. CDR3 nucleotides: TGTTCCAGCAGCTTCCTAGCCTACGAGCAGTACTTC.

This chain joins TRBV13 and TRBJ1-5, with 10 nucleotides matching TRBD1. Germline lookup yields CDR1 PRHDT and CDR2 FYEKMQ (reference sequence). The CDR3 is 20 amino acids. The J segment lost 0 bases and the V segment lost 6 bases, leaving 17 bases of the junction unmatched. CDR3 coding DNA: TGTGCCAGCAGAACCTTACGGACAGGGGGAACCAAACGTAGCAATCAGCCCCAGCATTTT. It specifies CASRTLRTGGTKRSNQPQHF.

V and J are TRBV5-4 and TRBJ1-1, with 10 nucleotides matching TRBD1. CDR3 length equals 14 residues. V was clipped by 4 bases and J by 11 bases; unmatched bases: 11. The germline gives CDR1 SGHNT, CDR2 YYREEE (reference sequence). CDR3: CASSVTGGPAGAFF. The CDR3 DNA reads as TGTGCCAGCAGCGTGACAGGGGGCCCGGCGGGGGCTTTCTTT.

The chain joins TRBV7-6 to TRBJ2-2, with D maybe TRBD2 (5 bases). The CDR3 length is 13 residues. Germline values: CDR1 SGHVS, CDR2 FNYEAQ. Trimming took off 5 bases at V and 6 bases at J, with 10 bases between the two ends. Here the CDR3 DNA reads TGTGCCAGCAGCCGGGGAGCCGCCGGGGAGCTGTTTTTT. This codes for CASSRGAAGELFF.

This chain links TRBV4-3 with TRBJ2-3; TRBD2 aligns across 9 bases. The ends lost 3 bases at V and 6 bases at J; junction bases unmatched: 7. CDR1 and CDR2 from the germline V gene are LGHNA and YSLEER. The CDR3 is 15 residues long. The CDR3 reads CASSQSGGPWDTQYF. DNA for the CDR3: TGCGCCAGCAGCCAGAGCGGGGGGCCCTGGGATACGCAGTATTTT.

The chain couples TRBV5-5 to TRBJ2-4; tentative D call: TRBD2 (6 bases). Germline CDR1 and CDR2: SGHKS and YYEKEE (reference sequence). There are 17 residues in the CDR3. The V and J ends lost 0 bases and 0 bases respectively, with 13 bases between them. The CDR3 loop is CASSLGGGEGAKNIQYF. The CDR3, as DNA: TGTGCCAGCAGCTTGGGAGGAGGGGAAGGAGCCAAAAACATTCAGTACTTC.

V and J are TRBV7-9 and TRBJ1-4; D may be TRBD1 (6 bases). The CDR3 sequence is 16 residues long. Germline V gene lookup returns CDR1 SEHNR and CDR2 FQNEAQ (reference sequence). With 5 bases removed from V and 0 bases from J, the gap between germline ends came to 13 bases. The CDR3 nucleotides read TGTGCCAGCAGCCCACAGGGACGGGCAACTAATGAAAAACTGTTTTTT. This codes for CASSPQGRATNEKLFF.

In this sample, this clone turned up a few times. The chain carries TRBV27 and TRBJ2-5, with 7 positions matching TRBD1. Germline CDR1 reads MNHEY; CDR2 reads SMNVEV (reference sequence). The CDR3 spans 14 residues. The V and J ends lost 3 bases and 5 bases, in that order; junction bases with no gene match: 6. CDR3 amino acids: CASSLRQGGETQYF. The CDR3 DNA is TGTGCCAGCAGTTTGAGACAGGGTGGGGAGACCCAGTACTTC.

V is TRBV5-1 and J is TRBJ1-1, with D tentatively TRBD1 (6 bases). The germline CDR1 and CDR2 sequences are SGHRS and YFSETQ. The V end was cut by 4 bases, the J end by 1 base, with 11 bases between. This CDR3 is built from 14 residues. DNA of the CDR3: TGCGCCAGCAGCCCGGGACAACAGAACACTGAAGCTTTCTTT. This codes for CASSPGQQNTEAFF.

V and J are TRBV27 and TRBJ2-3, with 7 bases matching TRBD2. The CDR3 is 17 residues long. V dropped 5 bases and J dropped 4; count of bases not matched to a gene: 15. CDR1 MNHEY and CDR2 SMNVEV come from the germline V gene (reference sequence). This CDR3 reads CASSPPLGREIADTQYF. The CDR3 nucleotides read TGTGCCAGCAGTCCCCCCCTGGGGCGGGAGATCGCAGATACGCAGTATTTT.

The chain joins TRBV30 to TRBJ1-4; 7 bases fit TRBD1. The CDR3 has 14 amino acids. V trimming: 3 bases; J trimming: 6 bases; junction bases outside the gene matches: 7. Germline CDR1 and CDR2: GTSNPN and SVGIG (reference sequence). This chain's CDR3 is CAWRNRGGYEKLFF. The DNA for the CDR3 is TGTGCCTGGAGGAACAGGGGAGGTTATGAAAAACTGTTTTTT.

This sequence joins TRBV7-6 and TRBJ1-4; D possibly corresponds to TRBD1 (5 bases). Trimming stripped 4 bases from V and 3 bases from J, with 15 bases between. Germline V gene data show CDR1 as SGHVS and CDR2 as FNYEAQ. The CDR3 totals 16 residues. This CDR3 reads CASSSRAQGANEKLFF. The CDR3 coding sequence is TGTGCCAGCAGCTCCAGGGCCCAAGGGGCTAATGAAAAACTGTTTTTT.

The chain joins TRBV11-2 to TRBJ2-3, with a tentative D call TRBD2 (5 bases). V lost 1 base and J 1 base, leaving 15 bases between the germline ends. Per the germline V gene, CDR1 is SGHAT and CDR2 is FQNNGV. This CDR3 has 17 amino acids. This CDR3 reads CASSLGAMGAGTDTQYF. CDR3 DNA: TGTGCCAGCAGCTTAGGGGCTATGGGAGCAGGCACAGATACGCAGTATTTT.

The gene calls are TRBV5-1 and TRBJ2-5; D not resolved. Germline V CDR1 and CDR2: SGHRS, YFSETQ. This CDR3 has 13 amino acids. Between the trimmed V and J ends, which lost 0 bases and 1 base, there was a span of 4 bases. CDR3 sequence (DNA): TGCGCCAGCAGCTTGGCCCTCCAAGAGACCCAGTACTTC. Amino acid sequence: CASSLALQETQYF. The full variable domain, its missing parts supplied by reference TRBV5-1 and TRBJ2-5, is KAGVTQTPRYLIKTRGQQVTLSCSPISGHRSVSWYQQTPGQGLQFLFEYFSETQRNKGNFPGRFSGRQFSNSRSEMNVSTLELGDSALYLCASSLALQETQYFGPGTRLLVL.

J is TRBJ2-3 and V is TRBV29-1; 8 nucleotides align to TRBD1. The CDR3 is 14 amino acids. With 6 bases clipped from V and 1 base from J, the junction kept 6 bases outside the gene matches. CDR1 and CDR2 from the germline V gene are SQVTM and ANQGSEA. DNA for the CDR3: TGCAGCGTGGCGACAGGGGTGCGCACAGATACGCAGTATTTT. Protein product: CSVATGVRTDTQYF.

The V gene is TRBV4-3, the J gene TRBJ2-3; 8 nucleotides agree with TRBD2. CDR3 length equals 15 residues. The germline V gene has CDR1 LGHNA and CDR2 YSLEER. Trimming removed 4 bases from V and 3 bases from J; junction bases left unmatched: 6. The CDR3 coding sequence is TGCGCCAGCAGCCCCGGGGGGGCTCGGACAGATACGCAGTATTTT. Protein product: CASSPGGARTDTQYF.